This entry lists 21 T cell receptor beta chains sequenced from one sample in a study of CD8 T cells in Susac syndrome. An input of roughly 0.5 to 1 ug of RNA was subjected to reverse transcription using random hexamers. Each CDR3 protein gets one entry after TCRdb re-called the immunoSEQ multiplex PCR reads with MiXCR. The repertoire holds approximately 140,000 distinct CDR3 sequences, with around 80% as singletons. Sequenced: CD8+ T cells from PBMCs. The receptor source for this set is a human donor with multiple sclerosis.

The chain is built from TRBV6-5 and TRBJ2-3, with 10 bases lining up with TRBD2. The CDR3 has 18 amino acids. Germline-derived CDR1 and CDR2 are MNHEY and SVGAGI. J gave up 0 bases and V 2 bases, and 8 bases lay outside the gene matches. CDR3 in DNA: TGTGCCAGCAGTTACAGAGCGGGGGGGCCTCGTAGCACAGATACGCAGTATTTT. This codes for CASSYRAGGPRSTDTQYF.

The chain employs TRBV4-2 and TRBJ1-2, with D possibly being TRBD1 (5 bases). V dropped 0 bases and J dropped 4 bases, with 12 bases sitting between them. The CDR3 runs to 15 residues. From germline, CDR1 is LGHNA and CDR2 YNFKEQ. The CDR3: CASSQEEQGGYGYTF. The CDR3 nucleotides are TGTGCCAGCAGCCAAGAGGAGCAGGGAGGCTATGGCTACACCTTC.

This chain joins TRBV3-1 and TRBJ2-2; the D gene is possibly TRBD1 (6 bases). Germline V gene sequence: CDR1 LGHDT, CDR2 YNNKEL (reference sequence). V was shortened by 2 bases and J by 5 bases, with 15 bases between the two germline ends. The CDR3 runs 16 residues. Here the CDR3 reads CASSQSPGDRTGELFF. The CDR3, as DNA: TGTGCCAGCAGCCAATCCCCAGGGGATCGGACCGGGGAGCTGTTTTTT.

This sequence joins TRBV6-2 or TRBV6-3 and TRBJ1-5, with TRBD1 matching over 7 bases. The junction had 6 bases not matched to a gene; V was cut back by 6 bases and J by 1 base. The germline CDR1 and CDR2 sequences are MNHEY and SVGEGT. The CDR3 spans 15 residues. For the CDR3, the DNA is TGTGCCAGCAGCCCCGACAGGGAGAGCAATCAGCCCCAGCATTTT. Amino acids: CASSPDRESNQPQHF.

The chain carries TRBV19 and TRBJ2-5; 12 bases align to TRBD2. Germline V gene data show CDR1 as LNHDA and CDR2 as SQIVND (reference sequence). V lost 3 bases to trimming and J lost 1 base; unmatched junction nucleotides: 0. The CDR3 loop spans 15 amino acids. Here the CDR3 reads CASSMGLAGQETQYF. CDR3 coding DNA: TGTGCCAGTAGTATGGGACTAGCGGGCCAAGAGACCCAGTACTTC.

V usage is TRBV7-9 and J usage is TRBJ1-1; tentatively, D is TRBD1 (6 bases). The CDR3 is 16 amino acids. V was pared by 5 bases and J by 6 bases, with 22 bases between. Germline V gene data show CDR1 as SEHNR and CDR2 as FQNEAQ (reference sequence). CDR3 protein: CASSPGWTQGRAEAFF. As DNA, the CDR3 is TGTGCCAGCAGCCCTGGCTGGACACAGGGCCGAGCTGAAGCTTTCTTT.

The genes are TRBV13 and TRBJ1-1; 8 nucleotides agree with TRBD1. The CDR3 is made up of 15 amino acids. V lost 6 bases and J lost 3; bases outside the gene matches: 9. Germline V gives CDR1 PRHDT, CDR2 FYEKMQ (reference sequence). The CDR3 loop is CASRPGRGLYTEAFF. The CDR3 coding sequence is TGTGCCAGCAGACCCGGCAGGGGGCTTTACACTGAAGCTTTCTTT.

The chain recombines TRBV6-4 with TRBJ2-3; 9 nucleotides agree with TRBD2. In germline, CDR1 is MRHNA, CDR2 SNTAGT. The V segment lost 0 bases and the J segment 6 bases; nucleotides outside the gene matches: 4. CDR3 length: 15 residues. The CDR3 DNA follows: TGTGCCAGCAGTGACTCCGCGGGAGGGCCTGATACGCAGTATTTT. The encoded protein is CASSDSAGGPDTQYF.

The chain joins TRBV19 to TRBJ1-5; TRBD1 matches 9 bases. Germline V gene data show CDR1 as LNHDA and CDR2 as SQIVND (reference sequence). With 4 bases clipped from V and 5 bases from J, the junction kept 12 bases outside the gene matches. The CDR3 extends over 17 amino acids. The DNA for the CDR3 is TGTGCCAGTAGTACGGAATATGGGACAGGGTTCTATCAGCCCCAGCATTTT. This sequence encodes CASSTEYGTGFYQPQHF.

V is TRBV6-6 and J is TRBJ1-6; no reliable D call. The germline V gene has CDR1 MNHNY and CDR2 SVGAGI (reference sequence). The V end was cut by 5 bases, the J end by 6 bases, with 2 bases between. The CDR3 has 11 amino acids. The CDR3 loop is CASSGNSPLHF. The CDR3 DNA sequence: TGTGCCAGCAGTGGTAATTCACCCCTCCACTTT.

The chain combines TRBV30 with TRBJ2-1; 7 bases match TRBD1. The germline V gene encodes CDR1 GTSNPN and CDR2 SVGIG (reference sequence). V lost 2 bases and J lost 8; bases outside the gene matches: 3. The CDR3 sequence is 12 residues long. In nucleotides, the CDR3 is TGTGCCTGGAGTCTTGACAGGGATGAGCAGTTCTTC. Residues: CAWSLDRDEQFF.

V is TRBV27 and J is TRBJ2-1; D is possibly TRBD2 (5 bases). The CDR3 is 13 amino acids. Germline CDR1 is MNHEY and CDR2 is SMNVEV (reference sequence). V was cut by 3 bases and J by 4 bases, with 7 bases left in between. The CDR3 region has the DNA TGTGCCAGCAGTTTTCGGGATTACAATGAGCAGTTCTTC. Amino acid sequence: CASSFRDYNEQFF.

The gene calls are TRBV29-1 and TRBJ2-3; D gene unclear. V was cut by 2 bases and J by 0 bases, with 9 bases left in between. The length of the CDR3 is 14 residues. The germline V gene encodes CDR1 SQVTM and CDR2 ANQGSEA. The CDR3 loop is CSVELHTSTDTQYF. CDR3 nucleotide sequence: TGCAGCGTTGAATTACATACTAGCACAGATACGCAGTATTTT.

DNA for the CDR3: TGCGCCAGCAGCCAAGGGAATTCACCCCTCCACTTT. Translating it yields CASSQGNSPLHF. The V call is TRBV4-1, the J call TRBJ1-6; D ambiguous. The germline V and J ends were trimmed by 1 base and 7 bases, with 2 bases remaining between them. The germline gives CDR1 MGHRA, CDR2 YSYEKL. This CDR3 comprises 12 residues.

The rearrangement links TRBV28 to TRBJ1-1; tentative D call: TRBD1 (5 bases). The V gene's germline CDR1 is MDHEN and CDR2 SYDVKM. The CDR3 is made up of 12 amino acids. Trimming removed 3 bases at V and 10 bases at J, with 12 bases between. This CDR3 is CASSLGGLVAFF. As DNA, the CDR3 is TGTGCCAGCAGTTTGGGGGGATTGGTAGCTTTCTTT. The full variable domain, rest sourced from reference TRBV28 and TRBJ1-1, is DVKVTQSSRYLVKRTGEKVFLECVQDMDHENMFWYRQDPGLGLRLIYFSYDVKMKEKGDIPEGYSVSREKKERFSLILESASTNQTSMYLCASSLGGLVAFFGQGTRLTVV.

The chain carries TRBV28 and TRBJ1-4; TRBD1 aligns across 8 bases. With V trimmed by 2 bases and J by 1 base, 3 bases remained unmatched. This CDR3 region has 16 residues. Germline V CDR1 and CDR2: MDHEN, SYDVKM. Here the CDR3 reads CASSLTDRGTNEKLFF. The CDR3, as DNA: TGTGCCAGCAGTTTAACCGACAGGGGAACTAATGAAAAACTGTTTTTT.

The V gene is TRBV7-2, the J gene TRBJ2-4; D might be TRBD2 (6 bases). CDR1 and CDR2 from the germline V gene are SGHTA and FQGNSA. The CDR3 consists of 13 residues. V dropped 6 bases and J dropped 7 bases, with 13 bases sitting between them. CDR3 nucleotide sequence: TGTGCCAGCAGGTCGGGACTCCGTAACATTCAGTACTTC. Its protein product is CASRSGLRNIQYF.

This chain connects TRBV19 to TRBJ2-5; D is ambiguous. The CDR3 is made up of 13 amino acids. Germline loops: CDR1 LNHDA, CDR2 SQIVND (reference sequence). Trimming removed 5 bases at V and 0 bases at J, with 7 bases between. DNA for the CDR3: TGTGCCAGTAGTTTCGCAGACCAAGAGACCCAGTACTTC. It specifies CASSFADQETQYF.

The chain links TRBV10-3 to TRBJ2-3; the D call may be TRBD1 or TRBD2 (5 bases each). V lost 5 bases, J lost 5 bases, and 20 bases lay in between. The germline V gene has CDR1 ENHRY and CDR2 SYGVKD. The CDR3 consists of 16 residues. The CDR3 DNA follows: TGTGCCATCAGTTCACCCGACCGGGACCCTCAAGATACGCAGTATTTT. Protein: CAISSPDRDPQDTQYF.

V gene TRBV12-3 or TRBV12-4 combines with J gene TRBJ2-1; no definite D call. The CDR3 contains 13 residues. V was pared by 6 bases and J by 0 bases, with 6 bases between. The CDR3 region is CASSENSYNEQFF. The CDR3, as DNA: TGTGCCAGCAGCGAAAACTCCTACAATGAGCAGTTCTTC.

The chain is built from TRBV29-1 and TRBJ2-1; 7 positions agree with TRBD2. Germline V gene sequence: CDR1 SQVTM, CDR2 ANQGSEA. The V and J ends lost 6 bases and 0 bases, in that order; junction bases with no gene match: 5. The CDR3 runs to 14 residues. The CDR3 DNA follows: TGCAGCGTAATGGGGGGGAGCTCCTACAATGAGCAGTTCTTC. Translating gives CSVMGGSSYNEQFF.